This T cell receptor beta chain was profiled in a study of graft-versus-host responses after intestinal transplantation. The V gene's germline CDR1 is SGHDT and CDR2 YYEEEE. This CDR3 is built from 13 residues. J lost 8 bases, V lost 4 bases, and 8 bases had no gene match. Study observations and caveats: Maximum circulating GvH clone levels tracked with early post-transplant HvG decreases.

Sequencing was performed with immunoSEQ multiplex PCR; in TCRdb, only in-frame clones are kept and a portion is missing. The sample includes 75,000 to 95,000 clones, around 93% of them seen just once. For this clone: Its antigen is undetermined.

The sample consisted of unstimulated CD8+ T cells sorted from spleen or lymph node cells, taken before intestinal transplant. V is TRBV5-6 and J is TRBJ1-1; 7 bases fit TRBD1. This TCR derives from a human donor who received an intestinal transplant. CDR3 in DNA: TGTGCCAGCAGCATCAGGGGGGCGCGGGAAGCTTTCTTT. It codes for CASSIRGAREAFF. Drawing the rest from reference TRBV5-6 and TRBJ1-1, the complete variable domain is DAGVTQSPTHLIKTRGQQVTLRCSPKSGHDTVSWYQQALGQGPQFIFQYYEEEERQRGNFPDRFSGHQFPNYSSELNVNALLLGDSALYLCASSIRGAREAFFGQGTRLTVV.